The 27 T cell receptor beta chains listed next were all sequenced from one sample in a study of Tregs in tolerant kidney transplant recipients. Sequencing was performed with immunoSEQ multiplex PCR; in TCRdb, only in-frame clones are kept and a portion is missing. Found here are about 52,000 clones; the top ten clones hold about 0.83%. The sequencing here drew on CD4+ T cells from blood, taken before the transplant. All receptors come from a human donor who received a combined kidney and bone marrow transplant.

Notes on this clone: From the germline J gene comes the end of the CDR3, since the read stops 3 residues before it. The chain uses TRBV5-1 and TRBJ2-3; 12 bases agree with TRBD2. This CDR3 comprises 16 residues. V shed 3 bases, J shed 4 bases, and the junction held 6 bases outside the gene matches. The germline V gene has CDR1 SGHRS and CDR2 YFSETQ. CDR3 DNA (partial): TGCGCCAGCAGCTCTCTAGCGGGGGGGATCCCAGATACG. This encodes CASSSLAGGIPDT. The entire CDR3 protein is CASSSLAGGIPDTQYF.

Regarding this clone: The CDR3 end falls 3 residues outside the read, so it is completed with the germline J gene. This sequence joins TRBV7-2 and TRBJ2-3; the D gene is possibly TRBD1 (7 bases). The germline CDR1 and CDR2 sequences are SGHTA and FQGNSA. The CDR3 runs to 14 residues. V shed 4 bases and J shed 3 bases, with 11 bases lying between them. Here the CDR3 reads CASSSTGTTDTQYF. The sequenced part of the CDR3 DNA is TGTGCCAGCAGCTCGACAGGGACTACAGATACG.

Notes on this clone: The read terminates 3 residues before the CDR3 end, so the remaining end is supplied by the germline J gene. The J gene is TRBJ2-5, the V gene TRBV7-9, with TRBD1 as a possible D gene (6 bases). The V gene's germline CDR1 is SEHNR and CDR2 FQNEAQ (reference sequence). The CDR3 runs to 14 residues. Trimming removed 3 bases at V and 3 bases at J, with 11 bases between. The CDR3 spells CASSLGKGEETQYF. The DNA read from the CDR3 is TGTGCCAGCAGCTTGGGCAAGGGGGAAGAGACC.

A note on this clone: The read terminates 3 residues ahead of where the CDR3 ends, so the germline J gene completes it. This sequence joins TRBV10-3 and TRBJ1-1; no clear D. The V end lost 2 bases, the J end lost 4 bases, and 8 bases lay between the germline ends. This CDR3 has 13 amino acids. Germline V CDR1 and CDR2: ENHRY, SYGVKD. The CDR3 DNA, read in part, is TGTGCCATCAGTGAGACGGGGAGCACTGAA. It translates to CAISETGSTE. In full, the CDR3 reads CAISETGSTEAFF.

Turning to this clone: The read falls 3 residues short of the CDR3 end, and the missing part is taken from the germline J gene. The chain employs TRBV5-4 and TRBJ1-6, with a tentative D call TRBD1 (6 bases). V lost 0 bases to trimming and J lost 7 bases, with 11 bases between them. The CDR3 sequence is 15 residues long. Germline CDR1 is SGHNT and CDR2 is YYREEE (reference sequence). The CDR3 is CASSLVGGGNSPLHF. The part of the CDR3 DNA that was read is TGTGCCAGCAGCTTGGTGGGAGGGGGAAATTCACCC.

Worth noting for this clone: The read ends 3 residues early relative to the CDR3; the germline J gene fills the gap. The V and J genes are TRBV7-9 and TRBJ2-5; 11 bases are shared with TRBD2. J lost 5 bases, V lost 4 bases, and 3 bases had no gene match. The V gene's germline CDR1 is SEHNR and CDR2 FQNEAQ (reference sequence). The CDR3 sequence is 14 residues long. The CDR3 protein is CASSSRTSGETQYF. The sequenced CDR3 bases are TGTGCCAGCAGCTCCCGGACTAGCGGGGAGACC.

Remarks on this clone: Read data end 3 residues before the CDR3 end; the end is taken from the germline J gene. This chain links TRBV18 with TRBJ1-2, with D tentatively TRBD1 (6 bases). Trimming took 3 bases from V and 2 from J, leaving 7 bases between them. There are 13 residues in the CDR3. In germline, CDR1 is KGHSH, CDR2 LQKENI. The CDR3 here is CASSPGQNYGYTF. The DNA read from the CDR3 is TGTGCCAGCTCACCCGGACAGAACTATGGC.

About this clone: The CDR3 extends 3 residues past the end of the read, so its final part is completed from the germline J gene. The chain has TRBV5-1 and TRBJ1-2, with TRBD1 matching 7 bases. The CDR3 loop spans 14 amino acids. The ends lost 0 bases at V and 6 bases at J; junction bases unmatched: 5. Germline-derived CDR1 and CDR2 are SGHRS and YFSETQ. This CDR3 reads CASSLGDSGDGYTF. The sequenced CDR3 bases are TGCGCCAGCAGCTTGGGGGACAGTGGCGATGGC.

In the case of this clone: Coverage ceases 3 residues before the CDR3 finishes, and the germline J gene fills in the end. The rearrangement joins TRBV4-1 to TRBJ2-5; 11 nucleotides agree with TRBD2. Germline V lookup: CDR1 MGHRA, CDR2 YSYEKL. Unmatched junction bases numbered 9, after V lost 4 bases and J lost 5 bases. The CDR3 consists of 16 residues. The CDR3 bases that were read are TGCGCCAGCAGCCGAACTACTAGCGGGGGTCGGGAGACC. It specifies CASSRTTSGGRET. From start to end, the CDR3 is CASSRTTSGGRETQYF.

About this clone: The read finishes 3 residues shy of the CDR3 end, and the germline J gene is used to complete it. The rearrangement joins TRBV5-1 to TRBJ2-1; D perhaps matches TRBD2 (5 bases). CDR1 and CDR2 from the germline V gene are SGHRS and YFSETQ. The CDR3 totals 15 residues. Trimming took off 4 bases at V and 5 bases at J, with 16 bases between the two ends. The CDR3 reads CASSLGSSSHNEQFF. The sequenced part of the CDR3 DNA is TGCGCCAGCAGCCTAGGGTCGTCTAGCCACAATGAG.

Turning to this clone: The read terminates 3 residues before the CDR3 end, so the remaining end is supplied by the germline J gene. This chain connects TRBV7-2 to TRBJ1-1; tentatively, D is TRBD1 (6 bases). The germline V gene encodes CDR1 SGHTA and CDR2 FQGNSA. The CDR3 is 15 residues long. Trimming stripped 9 bases from V and 0 bases from J, with 17 bases between. The CDR3 bases that were read are TGTGCCAGTTTAACAGGGACCAATATGAACACTGAA. It is translated as CASLTGTNMNTE. The complete CDR3 protein is CASLTGTNMNTEAFF. Full variable domain (remainder filled in from reference TRBV7-2 and TRBJ1-1): GAGVSQSPSNKVTEKGKDVELRCDPISGHTALYWYRQSLGQGLEFLIYFQGNSAPDKSGLPSDRFSAERTGGSVSTLTIQRTQQEDSAVYLCASLTGTNMNTEAFFGQGTRLTVV.

Turning to this clone: The read stops 3 residues short of the end of the CDR3; the missing end is completed from the germline J gene. The rearrangement links TRBV20-1 to TRBJ1-5; possibly TRBD1 for D (5 bases). Trimming took 3 bases from V and 6 from J, leaving 12 bases between them. The CDR3 runs to 13 residues. The germline V gene has CDR1 DFQATT and CDR2 SNEGSKA (reference sequence). The DNA read from the CDR3 is TGCAGTGCTAGTGTGGCCGGGGGTCAGCCC. It is translated as CSASVAGGQP. The full CDR3 sequence reads CSASVAGGQPQHF.

Turning to this clone: The CDR3 goes on 3 residues after the read ends, and that part is filled in from the germline J gene. J is TRBJ1-1 and V is TRBV19; a possible D gene is TRBD1 (6 bases). The germline V gene has CDR1 LNHDA and CDR2 SQIVND (reference sequence). This CDR3 region has 15 residues. CDR3 loop: CASMTLTGSIGEAFF. CDR3 bases read: TGTGCCAGTATGACTCTTACAGGGTCGATCGGGGAA.

In regard to this clone: The read ends 3 residues early relative to the CDR3; the germline J gene fills the gap. The rearrangement links TRBV30 to TRBJ2-7; D unresolved. V lost 1 base, J lost 4 bases, and 5 bases lay in between. The CDR3 totals 11 residues. Germline CDR1 and CDR2: GTSNPN and SVGIG (reference sequence). The sequenced CDR3 bases are TGTGCCTGGAGTGGCAGATACGAG. Translation gives CAWSGRYE. The complete CDR3 reads CAWSGRYEQYF.

CDR3 in amino acids: CASSQGASGANVLTF. The sequenced CDR3 bases are TGCGCCAGCAGTCAAGGGGCAAGTGGGGCCAACGTC. The chain joins TRBV5-1 to TRBJ2-6; possibly TRBD1 for D (5 bases). Read sequence stops 3 residues before the CDR3 end, and the germline J gene provides the missing end. This CDR3 has 15 residues. Germline CDR1 reads SGHRS; CDR2 reads YFSETQ. Deletions cut 5 bases from V and 3 bases from J, with 12 bases between.

Partial CDR3 DNA: TGTGCCAGCAGCTCCGACTACAGAAAACTCTATGGC. Encoded protein: CASSSDYRKLYG. The complete CDR3 sequence is CASSSDYRKLYGYTF. The chain employs TRBV11-2 and TRBJ1-2, with unresolved D. The read terminates 3 residues ahead of where the CDR3 ends, so the germline J gene completes it. Germline V lookup: CDR1 SGHAT, CDR2 FQNNGV. This CDR3 is built from 15 residues. V was trimmed by 4 bases and J by 4 bases, leaving 16 bases between them.

As for this clone: Read coverage stops 3 residues before the CDR3 terminus; the germline J gene supplies the remainder. The chain links TRBV7-9 to TRBJ1-1, with a possible D match to TRBD1 (5 bases). Germline V CDR1 and CDR2: SEHNR, FQNEAQ (reference sequence). The CDR3 has 13 residues. Here the CDR3 reads CASSDREWTEAFF. The part of the CDR3 DNA that was read is TGTGCCAGCAGCGATAGGGAGTGGACAGAA.

Details on this clone: The read ends 3 residues shy of where the CDR3 ends; the end is completed using the germline J gene. The chain couples TRBV30 to TRBJ1-4; the D is unclear. Trimming removed 2 bases from V and 8 bases from J, with 12 bases in between. The V gene's germline CDR1 is GTSNPN and CDR2 SVGIG (reference sequence). The CDR3 runs to 13 residues. CDR3 bases read: TGTGCCTGGAGTCTCGGGTACGGGGAAAAA. This gives the protein CAWSLGYGEK. The entire CDR3 sequence reads CAWSLGYGEKLFF.

With regard to this clone: The read ends 3 residues before the CDR3 terminus; that terminus is restored from the germline J gene. The chain links TRBV19 to TRBJ2-7; 10 bases fit TRBD1. Germline values: CDR1 LNHDA, CDR2 SQIVND (reference sequence). J lost 2 bases, V lost 6 bases, and 1 base had no gene match. CDR3 length: 13 residues. The DNA read from the CDR3 is TGTGCCAGTAGGGACAGGGGGGCCTACGAG. Encoded protein: CASRDRGAYE. Given in full, the CDR3 is CASRDRGAYEQYF.

In regard to this clone: Read coverage stops 3 residues before the CDR3 terminus; the germline J gene supplies the remainder. The chain carries TRBV6-1 and TRBJ1-2, with D unclear. The CDR3 totals 14 residues. The V end was cut by 2 bases, the J end by 1 base, with 8 bases between. Germline loops: CDR1 MNHNS, CDR2 SASEGT. CDR3 DNA (partial): TGTGCCAGCAGTGAAAGAGCCGATAACTATGGC. Its translation is CASSERADNYG. The full CDR3 reads CASSERADNYGYTF.

Comment on this clone: Coverage ceases 3 residues before the CDR3 finishes, and the germline J gene fills in the end. The chain combines TRBV30 with TRBJ2-2; the match to TRBD2 covers 7 bases. The CDR3 totals 14 residues. Germline V gives CDR1 GTSNPN, CDR2 SVGIG (reference sequence). V shed 3 bases, J shed 6 bases, and the junction held 7 bases outside the gene matches. The sequenced CDR3 bases are TGTGCCTGGAGGAGGCTAGCGGAGGCCGGGGAG. Its protein is CAWRRLAEAGE. The entire CDR3 protein reads CAWRRLAEAGELFF.

As for this clone: The sequence runs out 3 residues before the end of the CDR3; the remainder is reconstructed from the germline J gene. The chain uses TRBV2 and TRBJ1-2; D gene uncertain. CDR1 and CDR2 from the germline V gene are SNHLY and FYNNEI. The CDR3 spans 12 residues. V was pared by 5 bases and J by 5 bases, with 9 bases between. CDR3 amino acids: CASSTSGYGYTF. The part of the CDR3 DNA that was read is TGTGCCAGCAGTACCTCGGGGTATGGC.

Comment on this clone: Coverage ceases 3 residues before the CDR3 finishes, and the germline J gene fills in the end. The chain is built from TRBV7-9 and TRBJ2-5, with 7 positions matching TRBD2. The CDR3 sequence is 15 residues long. Germline values: CDR1 SEHNR, CDR2 FQNEAQ (reference sequence). V lost 3 bases, J lost 0 bases, and 4 bases stayed unmatched. CDR3 DNA, as far as it was read: TGTGCCAGCAGCTTGCGGGGAGGGGACCAAGAGACC. Translating gives CASSLRGGDQET. The complete CDR3 protein is CASSLRGGDQETQYF. Complete variable domain (other parts from reference TRBV7-9 and TRBJ2-5): DTGVSQNPRHKITKRGQNVTFRCDPISEHNRLYWYRQTLGQGPEFLTYFQNEAQLEKSRLLSDRFSAERPKGSFSTLEIQRTEQGDSAMYLCASSLRGGDQETQYFGPGTRLLVL.

Concerning this clone itself: The read terminates 3 residues before the CDR3 end, so the remaining end is supplied by the germline J gene. V gene TRBV6-1 combines with J gene TRBJ1-5; TRBD1 is a possible D gene (6 bases). Trimming removed 4 bases from V and 3 bases from J, with 13 bases in between. Germline V CDR1 and CDR2: MNHNS, SASEGT. The CDR3 is 15 amino acids. The CDR3 DNA, read in part, is TGTGCCAGCAGTGTAAACAGGGACCACAATCAGCCC. Encoded protein: CASSVNRDHNQP. The entire CDR3 is CASSVNRDHNQPQHF.

Of note for this clone: The observed sequence ends 3 residues before the CDR3 terminus, with the missing tail filled in from the germline J gene. V and J are TRBV19 and TRBJ1-3; TRBD1 matches at 9 bases. The CDR3 spans 15 residues. Losses at the gene ends were 6 bases for V and 0 bases for J; bases not matched to a gene: 3. Germline CDR1 is LNHDA and CDR2 is SQIVND (reference sequence). CDR3 loop: CASRVQGASGNTIYF. The CDR3 bases that were read are TGTGCCAGTAGGGTACAGGGGGCCTCTGGAAACACC.

As regards this clone: Sequencing ends 3 residues short of the CDR3 end; the germline J gene provides the rest. The chain couples TRBV5-6 to TRBJ2-3; no clear D. Germline CDR1 SGHDT, CDR2 YYEEEE. The CDR3 has 13 residues. V lost 6 bases to trimming and J lost 4 bases, with 12 bases between them. CDR3 region: CASIQVGADTQYF. The DNA read from the CDR3 is TGTGCCAGCATCCAGGTAGGAGCAGATACG.

A note on this clone: The read terminates 3 residues before the CDR3 end, so the remaining end is supplied by the germline J gene. The V gene is TRBV7-1, the J gene TRBJ2-5; D perhaps matches TRBD2 (7 bases). TRBV7-1 is given ORF status, its function remaining uncertain. This CDR3 region has 21 residues. Trimming cost V 2 bases and J 5 bases, with 33 bases left between them. CDR3 DNA (partial): TGTGCCAGCAGCTCAATTGATCAGGGGTGGCGGCCCGGGGGGCCTAGGGAGACC. Translation: CASSSIDQGWRPGGPRET. The CDR3 as a whole reads CASSSIDQGWRPGGPRETQYF.